This T cell receptor beta chain was documented in a study of T cells in Graves' hyperthyroidism and ophthalmopathy. V lost 3 bases to trimming and J lost 4 bases; unmatched junction nucleotides: 4. The CDR3 loop spans 16 amino acids. Germline loops: CDR1 MGHRA, CDR2 YSYEKL. Using RNA transcripts as the source, TCR beta CDR3 regions were amplified. HTBI primers were employed in a first-round RT-PCR of the TCR CDR3. Using its own MiXCR run on the multiplex PCR reads, TCRdb lists one record per CDR3 protein. The sample includes about 400,000 distinct CDR3 sequences, 15% of them seen just once. This clonotype was observed many times.

The origin of this receptor is a woman aged 55-75 years with Graves' ophthalmopathy. The chain is built from TRBV4-1 and TRBJ2-7; 15 bases agree with TRBD2. Material: blood. DNA for the CDR3: TGCGCCAGCAGCCAGGGACTAGCGGGAGGTAGATACGAGCAGTACTTC. This sequence encodes CASSQGLAGGRYEQYF.